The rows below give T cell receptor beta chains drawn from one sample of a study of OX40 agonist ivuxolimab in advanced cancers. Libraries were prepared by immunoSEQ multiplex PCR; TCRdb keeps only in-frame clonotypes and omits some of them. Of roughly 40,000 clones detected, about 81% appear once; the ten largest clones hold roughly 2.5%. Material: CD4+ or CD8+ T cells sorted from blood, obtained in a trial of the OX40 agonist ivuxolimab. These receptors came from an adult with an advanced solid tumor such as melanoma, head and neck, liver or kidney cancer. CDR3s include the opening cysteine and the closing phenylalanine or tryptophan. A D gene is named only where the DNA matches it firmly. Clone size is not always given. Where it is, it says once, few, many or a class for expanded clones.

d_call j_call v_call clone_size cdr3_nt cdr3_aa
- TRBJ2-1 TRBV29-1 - TGCAGCGTCGGCCCTAATGAGCAGTTCTTC CSVGPNEQFF
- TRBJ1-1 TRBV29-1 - TGCAGCGTTGAAGATCGAACTGAAGCTTTCTTT CSVEDRTEAFF
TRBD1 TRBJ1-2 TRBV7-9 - TGTGCCAGCAGCTCTAGGACAGGGGTTGGTGGCTACACCTTC CASSSRTGVGGYTF
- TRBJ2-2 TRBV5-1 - TGCGCCAGCAGCTGGACCGGGGCGGGGACCGGGGAGCTGTTTTTT CASSWTGAGTGELFF
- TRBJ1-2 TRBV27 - TGTGCCAGCAGTTTCTACAGACAGGTGGCTAACTATGGCTACACCTTC CASSFYRQVANYGYTF
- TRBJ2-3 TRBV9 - TGTGCCAGCAGCAAATCAGGTAGTACCCTCACAGATACGCAGTATTTT CASSKSGSTLTDTQYF
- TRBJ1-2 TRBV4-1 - TGCGCCAGCAGCCAACCCCGGACGAGTAACTATGGCTACACCTTC CASSQPRTSNYGYTF
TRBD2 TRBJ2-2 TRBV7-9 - TGTGCCAGCAGCTGGGACTACGGGGAGCTGTTTTTT CASSWDYGELFF
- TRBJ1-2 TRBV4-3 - TGCGCCAGCAGCCAAGAACGATACCAGGTGTCGGGCTACACCTTC CASSQERYQVSGYTF
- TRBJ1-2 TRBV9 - TGTGCCAGCAGCGTACGGGGGGGCGGCTACACCTTC CASSVRGGGYTF
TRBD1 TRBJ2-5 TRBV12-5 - TGTGCTAGTGGTTGGGGGACAGGGATGGGAGAGACCCAGTACTTC CASGWGTGMGETQYF
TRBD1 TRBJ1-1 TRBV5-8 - TGTGCCAGCAGCTCCCGGGACAGGGCTGAAGCTTTCTTT CASSSRDRAEAFF
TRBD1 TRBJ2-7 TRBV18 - TGTGCCAGCTCAGAATACCGGGACAGGCCCTACGAGCAGTACTTC CASSEYRDRPYEQYF
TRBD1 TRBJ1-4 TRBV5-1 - TGCGCCAGCAGTCGGACAGGGGAAAAACTGTTTTTT CASSRTGEKLFF
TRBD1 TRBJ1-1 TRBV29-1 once TGCAGCGCCAACAGGGGGACCACTGAAGCTTTCTTT CSANRGTTEAFF
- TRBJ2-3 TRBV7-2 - TGTGCCAGCAGCTTAACAGCTAGCACAGATACGCAGTATTTT CASSLTASTDTQYF
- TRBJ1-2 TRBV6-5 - TGTGCCAGCAGTTCGGGGGGGATTGATGGCTACACCTTC CASSSGGIDGYTF
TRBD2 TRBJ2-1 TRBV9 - TGTGCCAGCAGCCTAGCCGGAGCGGGGGCTTACAATGAGCAGTTCTTC CASSLAGAGAYNEQFF